Sequencing of this T cell receptor beta chain was carried out in a study of blood T cell repertoires in COVID-19. For the study at large: Sites in the United States, Italy and Spain provided acute and convalescent COVID-19 samples. In each case, the material was cDNA or gDNA derived from T cells, B-cell-depleted T cells, or PBMCs.

Source study methods: Reference gene primers were amplified, and this amplification served to estimate nucleated cell counts. This table comes from immunoSEQ multiplex PCR, and its TCRdb copy is limited to in-frame clones, with some not included. Clone size and the V and J calls come from that table; the DNA yielded D and trimming. The table lists roughly 300,000 clones, 83% of them singletons. The CDR3 extends over 15 amino acids. The germline gives CDR1 MNHNS, CDR2 SASEGT. Trimming shortened V by 2 bases and J by 0 bases, and 9 bases separated the two germline ends. V usage is TRBV6-1 and J usage is TRBJ2-3, with unresolved D. Sequenced sample: peripheral blood. The source of this sequence is a woman aged 45 to 65 who had recovered from COVID-19. The CDR3 spells CASSESTASTDTQYF. The CDR3 DNA reads TGTGCCAGCAGTGAAAGCACTGCCAGCACAGATACGCAGTATTTT.